This T cell receptor (beta chain) was recorded in a study of neurological immune-mediated disorders (dated by TCRdb to about 2019). Background on the whole study: Among the approximately 35 multiple sclerosis patients, relapsing-remitting MS accounted for around 30 and secondary progressive MS accounted for 3. Using UMI-based sequencing, the study compared peripheral blood TCR-beta repertoires from patients with HTLV-I-associated myelopathy (HAM/TSP), patients with multiple sclerosis, and healthy controls. Longitudinal samples, technical triplicates and paired sorted CD4+ and CD8+ T-cell subsets, alongside PBMC samples, were included among the roughly 97 TCR-beta libraries. Of the 70 or so subjects in the cohort, about 14 were HAM/TSP patients, about 34 were multiple sclerosis patients, and about 20 were healthy controls. The full study reports these points: No identical CDR3 amino acid sequences were found to be shared among expanded clones across subjects, suggesting that TCR-beta repertoires were private in all groups. In phylogenetic analysis, the repertoires of 18 of 34 MS patients grouped into a cluster of related CDR3 sequences, which suggests a possible signature at the repertoire level. TCR clonal expansion was highest in HAM/TSP patients and lowest in MS patients, with MS patients falling below even healthy controls. The MS cluster showed no association with clinical or MRI features, and the authors stated that larger cohorts are needed.

This clonotype was picked up many times. Its target antigen remains unknown. Base quality data are lacking; no much larger clone is found one base away. Taken from cysteine to phenylalanine, the CDR3 has 13 residues. The only DNA kept is the CDR3, 39 bases in frame from the first base. For CDR1 and CDR2, the germline V gene (reference sequence) lists DFQATT and SNEGSKA. V is cut by 0 bases and J by 4 bases, and the space between the germline ends is 10 bases. For the unsorted PBMC libraries, 2 million PBMCs were stored in RNAlater at -80 degrees C until RNA extraction and were used to generate the libraries. The multiple sclerosis patients were enrolled in a US clinical protocol that evaluated disease progression with magnetic resonance imaging. Peripheral blood underwent Ficoll-Hypaque density gradient centrifugation to isolate PBMCs, which were then cryopreserved in liquid nitrogen. cDNA was synthesized by template-switch 5'RACE using a primer carrying a 10-nucleotide random unique molecular identifier by which each TCR transcript was tagged. Each sequencing run produced over 160 million TCR-beta sequences covering 15-18 subjects. The RNeasy kit was used for extraction of total RNA. Using the KAPA Real-time Library Amplification kit, TCR-beta VDJ regions were amplified with primers for the TCR constant region and the 5'RACE anchor. A first PCR added sample indexes and Illumina adaptors, after which a second PCR increased the library yield. The roughly 650 bp TCR product was size-selected on a 2% E-gel SizeSelection system after Ampure bead purification. Before pooling, library quality was checked on a Bioanalyzer, concentration was measured with Qubit, and libraries were quantified with the Kapa Library Quantification kit. An Illumina HiSeq 2500 was used to sequence the libraries paired-end at 2 x 150 bp. To increase sequence diversity, roughly 24-32% phiX was spiked into each library pool. From the authors' description of their analysis: The quality-filtered reads were processed with the UMI-based MiGEC pipeline, whose error correction step removed more than 90% of the raw TCR sequences. VDJ genes were aligned to IMGT germline references, and each clonotype was defined by a unique CDR3 amino acid sequence together with V-J genes. VDJtools evaluated clonal expansion, Shannon diversity and CDR3 relatedness (CalcPairwiseDistances, ClusterSamples); CLCbio workbench built phylogenetic trees. Using coefficient-of-variation modelling across technical triplicates, the study counted a clone as expanded if it had at least 8 unique UMIs. Using fastp trimming at Q25 and MiXCR clonotype assembly, TCRdb reanalyzed the public sequencing data and kept in-frame beta chains. Rows are unified per CDR3 protein, each entry keeping the most common DNA and genes. The V and J calls come from TCRdb's annotation, not from the publication. In this sample the table shows 80,000 to 95,000 distinct CDR3 sequences, around 3.4% of which occur a single time. The ten largest clones represent 2.9% of the sample.

This receptor was taken from a woman aged 45 to 65 with multiple sclerosis. The sequencing sample was made of PBMCs. The sequence links TRBV20-1 to TRBJ2-7; the best D guess is TRBD1, with 6 bases matching. CDR3 reads: CSARDPQGYEQYF. The nucleotide sequence reads TGCAGTGCTAGAGACCCACAGGGTTACGAGCAGTACTTC.